This T cell receptor (beta chain) was identified during a study of blood T cell repertoires in COVID-19. This CDR3 contains 13 residues. Germline CDR1 SQVTM, CDR2 ANQGSEA. Trimming shortened V by 4 bases and J by 1 base, and 10 bases separated the two germline ends. Some clones are missing from TCRdb's copy, which holds only in-frame ones; the method was immunoSEQ multiplex PCR. This sample has around 250,000 clones; 85% to 90% occur once, and the top ten carry around 2.3%. The sequenced material came from peripheral blood. The chain uses TRBV29-1 and TRBJ1-1, with a weak D call TRBD1 (5 bases). This receptor was identified in a woman aged 55 to 70 with COVID-19, enrolled during active disease. The CDR3 here is CSVALGGNTEAFF. DNA of the CDR3: TGCAGCGTTGCCCTGGGGGGGAACACTGAAGCTTTCTTT.